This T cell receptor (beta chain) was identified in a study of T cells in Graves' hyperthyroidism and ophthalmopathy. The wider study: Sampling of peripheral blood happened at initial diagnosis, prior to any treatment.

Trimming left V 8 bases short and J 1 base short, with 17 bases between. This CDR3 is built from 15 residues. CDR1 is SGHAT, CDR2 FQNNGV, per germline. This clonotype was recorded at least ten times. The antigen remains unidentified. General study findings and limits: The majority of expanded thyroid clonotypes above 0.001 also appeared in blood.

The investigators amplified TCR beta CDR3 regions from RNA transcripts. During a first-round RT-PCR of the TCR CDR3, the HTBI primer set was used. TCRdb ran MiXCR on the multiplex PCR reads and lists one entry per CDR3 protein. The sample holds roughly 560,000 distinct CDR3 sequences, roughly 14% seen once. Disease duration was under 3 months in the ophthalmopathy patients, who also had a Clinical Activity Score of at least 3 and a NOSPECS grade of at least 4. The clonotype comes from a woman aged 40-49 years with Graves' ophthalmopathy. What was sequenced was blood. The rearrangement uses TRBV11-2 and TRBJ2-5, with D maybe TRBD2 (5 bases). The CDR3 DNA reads TGTGCCAGCGGCCTACGAGGGCAGGCCCAAGAGACCCAGTACTTC. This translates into CASGLRGQAQETQYF. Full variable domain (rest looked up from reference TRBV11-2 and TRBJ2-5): EAGVAQSPRYKIIEKRQSVAFWCNPISGHATLYWYQQILGQGPKLLIQFQNNGVVDDSQLPKDRFSAERLKGVDSTLKIQPAKLEDSAVYLCASGLRGQAQETQYFGPGTRLLVL.